The rows below give T cell receptor beta chains drawn from one sample of a study of tumor-infiltrating lymphocytes in primary liver carcinoma. In TCRdb, the multiplex PCR reads were re-called with MiXCR into one record per CDR3 protein. The sample contains some 100,000 distinct CDR3 sequences, around two thirds of which appear only once. The sample was liver tumor tissue from sampling region 2. The receptors shown here come from a woman aged 55-69 years with primary liver carcinoma and hepatitis B virus infection. CDR3s leave out the opening cysteine and the closing phenylalanine or tryptophan.

j_gene,v_gene,CDR3aa
TRBJ1-2,TRBV28,ASTDGTAQIYGYT
TRBJ2-1,TRBV11-2,ASSLDEAGGRWWSVGQF
TRBJ1-4,TRBV4-1,ASSQDPRVQGGKLF
TRBJ1-3,TRBV4-1,ASSQIPRWGQGNTIY
TRBJ1-6,TRBV11-2,ASCLDPGSNSPLH
TRBJ2-1,TRBV25-1,ASNVGVTGSNEQF
TRBJ2-6,TRBV2,ASSVRRGANVLT
TRBJ2-1,TRBV5-6,ASSDRSGNSDNEQF
TRBJ2-5,TRBV4-2,ASSLGTSSEEIQY
TRBJ2-1,TRBV11-3,ASNYRGVRTMGNEQF
TRBJ2-6,TRBV11-2,ASSPGQSWTSSGTNVLT
TRBJ2-1,TRBV28,ASSSVAGVYNEQF
TRBJ2-1,TRBV11-2,ASSLEVAGHSYYEQF
TRBJ2-1,TRBV14,ASSQGIAQYNEQF
TRBJ2-3,TRBV5-1,ARSYADTQY
TRBJ1-2,TRBV11-2,TSSLNRGFYGWT
TRBJ1-1,TRBV19,ASRNLFQVGTNTEAF
TRBJ2-5,TRBV7-9,ASSLEGGYETQY
TRBJ2-1,TRBV29-1,SALKGDWIDEQF
TRBJ2-1,TRBV12-5,ASGLANGLAGNSYNEQF
TRBJ1-2,TRBV12-3/TRBV12-4,ASSLAGRGAGYT
TRBJ2-1,TRBV5-1,ASSLRLAGVCEQF
TRBJ2-7,TRBV11-3,TSNPGTGGNYEHY
TRBJ2-1,TRBV28,ASIYRDRGQF
TRBJ1-2,TRBV7-3,ASSLSHKGSGYT
TRBJ2-1,TRBV30,AWSVVEGDKRARSSSNEQF
TRBJ2-3,TRBV28,ASSSRDWTGSDTQY
TRBJ2-7,TRBV28,ASSPCNSGPYEQY
TRBJ2-1,TRBV11-2,ANSSGETAGNEQF
TRBJ2-3,TRBV11-3,ASSLSGTFTDTQY
TRBJ2-7,TRBV4-2,ASRKKPGTWFNEQY
TRBJ2-1,TRBV11-2,ASSFIAGTHEQF
TRBJ2-7,TRBV4-2,ASSQSSVEAYEQY
TRBJ2-2,TRBV6-1,ASSDGMATGELF
TRBJ1-1,TRBV5-1,ASSLEREDGGDNTEAF
TRBJ2-3,TRBV7-3,ASSFQGSNTQY
TRBJ2-3,TRBV6-5,ASSSSRAGGLGTDTQY
TRBJ2-5,TRBV6-2/TRBV6-3,ESLRGRAAETQY
TRBJ2-3,TRBV5-1,ASSLSGQTSTDMQY
TRBJ1-1,TRBV5-4,ASKKNGQFPMNTGAF
TRBJ1-5,TRBV6-6,ASNRGQGGNQPQH
TRBJ1-3,TRBV12-3/TRBV12-4,ASSLRGTRNTIY
TRBJ1-2,TRBV11-2,AGRPGQGYGYT
TRBJ2-6,TRBV12-3/TRBV12-4,ASSLAGANVLT
TRBJ2-3,TRBV11-2,TSSLAMGRGGTDAQY
TRBJ2-5,TRBV29-1,SVGGGRGEAQY
TRBJ1-1,TRBV5-1,ASSFWKGRKQGTEAF
TRBJ2-3,TRBV12-3/TRBV12-4,ASSLEEDTQY
TRBJ2-1,TRBV28,ASNSLRGVLYNEQS
TRBJ2-7,TRBV28,ASRPFTGGSYEQY
TRBJ2-1,TRBV11-2,ASRMRLAGGSGDVQF
TRBJ2-7,TRBV4-2,ASSQSQREAIYEQY
TRBJ2-7,TRBV11-3,ASSLDQLGTPGTYEQY
TRBJ2-2,TRBV11-2,VSSLVRYGELF
TRBJ1-4,TRBV4-1,ASSQTGKTTNEKLF